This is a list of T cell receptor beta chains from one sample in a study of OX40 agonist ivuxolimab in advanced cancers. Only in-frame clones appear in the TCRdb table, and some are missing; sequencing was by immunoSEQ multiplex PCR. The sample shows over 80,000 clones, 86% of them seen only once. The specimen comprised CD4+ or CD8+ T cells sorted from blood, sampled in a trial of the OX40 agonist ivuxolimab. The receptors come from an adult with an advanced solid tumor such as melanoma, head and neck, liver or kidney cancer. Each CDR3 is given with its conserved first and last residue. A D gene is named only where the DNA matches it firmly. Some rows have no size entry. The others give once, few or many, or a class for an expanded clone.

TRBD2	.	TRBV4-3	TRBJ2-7	CASSQDRAGGPINEQYF	TGCGCCAGCAGCCAAGACCGAGCGGGAGGGCCCATTAACGAGCAGTACTTC
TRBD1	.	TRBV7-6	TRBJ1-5	CASSQGQGFEPQHF	TGTGCCAGCAGCCAGGGACAGGGGTTTGAGCCCCAGCATTTT
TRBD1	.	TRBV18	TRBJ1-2	CASEGTGLYGYTF	TGTGCCAGCGAAGGGACAGGGTTATACGGCTACACCTTC
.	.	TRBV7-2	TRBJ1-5	CASSFGSSNQPQHF	TGTGCCAGCAGCTTTGGCAGCTCCAATCAGCCCCAGCATTTT
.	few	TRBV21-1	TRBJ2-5	CANFCSVGALLAPFAQETQYF	TGTGCCAATTTCTGTTCAGTTGGGGCCCTTTTGGCCCCTTTTGCTCAAGAGACCCAGTACTTC
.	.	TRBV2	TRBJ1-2	CASSDPGYTF	TGTGCCAGCAGTGATCCGGGCTACACCTTC
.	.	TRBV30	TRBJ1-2	CAWSAFRPTNYGYTF	TGTGCCTGGAGTGCCTTTCGGCCTACTAACTATGGCTACACCTTC
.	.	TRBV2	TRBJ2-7	CASSWTYEQYF	TGTGCCAGCAGTTGGACCTACGAGCAGTACTTC
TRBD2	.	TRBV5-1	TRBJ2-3	CASSGGARRGNTDTQYF	TGCGCCAGCAGCGGCGGAGCCAGGCGGGGGAACACAGATACGCAGTATTTT
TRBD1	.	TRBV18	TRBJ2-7	CASSLGTGERYEQYF	TGTGCCAGCTCACTGGGGACAGGGGAGAGGTACGAGCAGTACTTC
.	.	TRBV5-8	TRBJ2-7	CASSLQSAADEQYF	TGTGCCAGCAGCTTACAATCTGCCGCCGACGAGCAGTACTTC
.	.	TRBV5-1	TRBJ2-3	CASSLGSGDTQYF	TGCGCCAGCAGCTTGGGATCAGGAGATACGCAGTATTTT
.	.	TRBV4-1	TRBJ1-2	CASSLLAVNYGYTF	TGCGCCAGCAGCCTTCTCGCGGTTAACTATGGCTACACCTTC
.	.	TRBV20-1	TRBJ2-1	CSAYSEREQFF	TGCAGTGCTTATTCAGAGCGTGAGCAGTTCTTC